A selection of T cell receptor beta chains follows, all from one sample in a study of T cells in Graves' hyperthyroidism and ophthalmopathy. TCRdb reprocessed the multiplex PCR reads with MiXCR, giving one entry per CDR3 protein. The top ten clones hold 40% to 50% of a sample with about 110,000 distinct CDR3 sequences, around a sixth of them seen once. Sequenced material: blood. These TCRs come from a woman between 50 and 59 years old with Graves' hyperthyroidism. The CDR3 runs from the conserved cysteine through the conserved F or W. D genes are given only for firm matches. Only part of the rows carry a size: once, few, many, or a class if the clone is expanded.

clone_size,j_call,v_call,d_call,cdr3_aa,cdr3_nt
many,TRBJ1-3,TRBV20-1,NA,CSASRGGGTRNTIYF,TGCAGTGCTAGTAGGGGTGGGGGTACGAGAAACACCATATATTTT
many,TRBJ2-6,TRBV5-1,TRBD1,CASRSQGAHGANVLTF,TGCGCCAGCCGGTCACAGGGGGCGCATGGGGCCAACGTCCTGACTTTC
many,TRBJ1-4,TRBV28,NA,CASGRGASEKLFF,TGTGCCAGTGGGAGAGGAGCCTCCGAAAAACTGTTTTTT
NA,TRBJ2-5,TRBV19,TRBD1,CASSVGQGETQYF,TGTGCCAGTAGTGTCGGACAGGGTGAGACCCAGTACTTC
many,TRBJ2-7,TRBV5-1,NA,CASSAYLTGYEQYF,TGCGCCAGCAGCGCTTACCTTACAGGCTACGAGCAGTACTTC
many,TRBJ1-1,TRBV13,NA,CASSLAGYRTEGAFF,TGTGCCAGCAGCTTAGCGGGTTACCGTACCGAGGGAGCTTTCTTT
many,TRBJ1-4,TRBV16,TRBD1,CASSHTGTVAEKLFF,TGTGCCAGCAGCCACACCGGGACAGTAGCAGAAAAACTGTTTTTT
many,TRBJ2-3,TRBV27,TRBD1,CASRQGASDTQYF,TGTGCCAGCCGACAGGGCGCGAGCGATACGCAGTATTTT
NA,TRBJ2-7,TRBV28,TRBD1,CASSAQAGTGNYEQYF,TGTGCCAGCAGTGCCCAGGCCGGGACAGGGAACTACGAGCAGTACTTC
many,TRBJ1-2,TRBV19,NA,CASSTSQENYGYTF,TGTGCCAGTAGTACGTCTCAGGAGAACTATGGCTACACCTTC
many,TRBJ1-4,TRBV11-2,NA,CASSLGLANEKLFF,TGTGCCAGCAGCTTGGGATTGGCTAATGAAAAACTGTTTTTT
many,TRBJ1-2,TRBV13,NA,CASSALGILGGYTF,TGTGCCAGCAGCGCGTTAGGGATTTTGGGTGGCTACACCTTC
many,TRBJ2-1,TRBV20-1,TRBD1,CSAQRGQHNEQFF,TGCAGTGCCCAGAGGGGACAGCACAATGAGCAGTTCTTC
many,TRBJ1-6,TRBV6-5,NA,CASSYSSLTTPSPLHF,TGTGCCAGCAGTTACTCCTCTCTTACGACCCCTTCACCCCTCCACTTT
many,TRBJ2-3,TRBV4-1,NA,CASSQGGTGSTDTQYF,TGCGCCAGCAGCCAAGGAGGTACAGGGTCCACAGATACGCAGTATTTT
NA,TRBJ2-1,TRBV5-1,NA,CASSSDGLSYNEQFF,TGCGCCAGCAGCTCGGATGGCCTCTCCTACAATGAGCAGTTCTTC
many,TRBJ2-2,TRBV7-2,NA,CASSLAAGASGNTGELFF,TGTGCCAGCAGCTTAGCGGCAGGGGCCTCGGGCAACACCGGGGAGCTGTTTTTT
NA,TRBJ2-5,TRBV7-3,NA,CASSLMGLAPETQYF,TGTGCCAGCAGCTTAATGGGGTTAGCTCCGGAGACCCAGTACTTC
many,TRBJ2-1,TRBV20-1,TRBD2,CSASQREEQFF,TGCAGTGCTTCCCAGCGGGAAGAGCAGTTCTTC
NA,TRBJ2-5,TRBV7-9,NA,CASSLSGYRETQYF,TGTGCCAGCAGCTTATCCGGGTATAGGGAGACCCAGTACTTC
many,TRBJ2-1,TRBV29-1,TRBD2,CATPGLAGVNEQFF,TGCGCTACTCCGGGACTAGCGGGAGTAAATGAGCAGTTCTTC
NA,TRBJ1-3,TRBV15,NA,CATSRGKGAAGNTIYF,TGTGCCACCAGCAGGGGGAAAGGGGCCGCTGGAAACACCATATATTTT
many,TRBJ2-1,TRBV6-6,TRBD1,CASSYIRQGKGEQFF,TGTGCCAGCAGTTACATTAGACAGGGGAAAGGGGAGCAGTTCTTC
many,TRBJ2-2,TRBV18,NA,CASSPNRGELFF,TGTGCCAGCTCACCTAACCGAGGGGAGCTGTTTTTT